The rows below give T cell receptor beta chains drawn from one sample of a study of radiation and T cells in renal cell carcinoma. Assay used: immunoSEQ multiplex PCR; TCRdb lists only in-frame clones, some missing. The sample holds under 100,000 clones; 80% to 90% are singletons and the top ten take approximately 7.8%. The sample here was blood, taken from a patient whose treatment included radiotherapy and nephrectomy. The receptors come from a man aged 55-75 years with renal cell carcinoma. Both conserved end residues are part of each CDR3. D genes are given only for firm matches. Some rows mark clone size as missing; the rest say once, few, many or name a class of expanded clone.

v_call	clone_size	d_call	j_call	cdr3_nt	cdr3_aa
TRBV6-6	few	TRBD1	TRBJ1-5	TGTGCCAGCAGTTATCCGGGACAGGGTCATCAGCCCCAGCATTTT	CASSYPGQGHQPQHF
TRBV10-2	.	.	TRBJ1-5	TGCGCCAGTGGGACGGCCGATGCAAATCAGCCCCAGCATTTT	CASGTADANQPQHF
TRBV28	.	.	TRBJ1-2	TGTGCCAGCACCCCGGGCCGCAACTATGGCTACACCTTC	CASTPGRNYGYTF
TRBV27	.	.	TRBJ2-3	TGTGCCAGCAGTTTAGAGGGGCCGCAAAACACAGATACGCAGTATTTT	CASSLEGPQNTDTQYF
TRBV7-8	.	.	TRBJ2-2	TGTGCCAGCAGCCTAGGGGCGCACACCGGGGAGCTGTTTTTT	CASSLGAHTGELFF
TRBV4-1	.	.	TRBJ1-1	TGCGCCAGCAGCCAAGATCTCCAGGTCTACACTGAAGCTTTCTTT	CASSQDLQVYTEAFF
TRBV5-1	few	.	TRBJ2-7	TGCGCCAGCAGCTTTGGGGATCCCTACGAGCAGTACTTC	CASSFGDPYEQYF
TRBV30	few	.	TRBJ2-2	TGTGCCTCTAGGGGTGCGTCGAACACCGGGGAGCTGTTTTTT	CASRGASNTGELFF
TRBV9	.	TRBD2	TRBJ2-3	TGTGCCAGCAGCGGAGGGGAGGGGACAGATACGCAGTATTTT	CASSGGEGTDTQYF
TRBV29-1	.	.	TRBJ1-2	TGCAGCGTTGAGCGGCAGGACTATGGCTACACCTTC	CSVERQDYGYTF
TRBV7-2	.	.	TRBJ1-5	TGTGCCAGCAGCTTAGGGTACAGTCAGCCCCAGCATTTT	CASSLGYSQPQHF
TRBV19	.	TRBD1	TRBJ1-2	TGTGCCAGCGATAGAGGGACAGGGGGCCTTGGCTACACCTTC	CASDRGTGGLGYTF
TRBV4-1	.	TRBD2	TRBJ2-3	TGCGCCAGCAGCCAAACCGGGACTAGCGGGAGGGCAGATACGCAGTATTTT	CASSQTGTSGRADTQYF
TRBV9	few	TRBD2	TRBJ2-3	TGTGCCAGCAGGGGGACTAGCGGAGCCACAGATACGCAGTATTTT	CASRGTSGATDTQYF
TRBV5-1	.	.	TRBJ2-7	TGCGCCAGCAGCTTGACCTCTACCCCGGACGAGCAGTACTTC	CASSLTSTPDEQYF
TRBV10-3	.	.	TRBJ1-3	TGTGCCACCAGGCGGGCCCTGGACTCTGGAAACACCATATATTTT	CATRRALDSGNTIYF
TRBV30	.	.	TRBJ2-3	TGTGCCTGGAGTGTGACAGTCTCCACAGATACGCAGTATTTT	CAWSVTVSTDTQYF
TRBV6-1	.	.	TRBJ2-5	TGTGCCAGCAGTGTGGGGCCAGGAGCCCAAGAGACCCAGTACTTC	CASSVGPGAQETQYF
TRBV5-1	.	TRBD1	TRBJ2-7	TGCGCCAGCAGCCTCCCCCCCCCGGGACAGGGTGAGCAGCAGTACTTC	CASSLPPPGQGEQQYF
TRBV27	.	.	TRBJ1-2	TGTGCCAGCAGTTTATCGAACAGGCACTATGGCTACACCTTC	CASSLSNRHYGYTF
TRBV5-4	few	.	TRBJ1-2	TGTGCCAGCAGCTCCAACTATGGCTACACCTTC	CASSSNYGYTF
TRBV7-2	.	.	TRBJ2-5	TGTGCCAGCATACGACCGGGACCGCAAGAGACCCAGTACTTC	CASIRPGPQETQYF
TRBV5-4	.	TRBD1	TRBJ2-2	TGTGCCAGCAGCCGAGACAGGGCGAACACCGGGGAGCTGTTTTTT	CASSRDRANTGELFF
TRBV5-1	.	.	TRBJ2-1	TGCGCCAGCAGCTTGGGGCCGCCAAGCTCCTACAATGAGCAGTTCTTC	CASSLGPPSSYNEQFF
TRBV30	.	TRBD1	TRBJ2-7	TGTGCCTGGAGTGTTGGGACAGCCTACGAGCAGTACTTC	CAWSVGTAYEQYF
TRBV9	.	.	TRBJ2-1	TGTGCCAGCAGTCTAGCCGGCAATGAGCAGTTCTTC	CASSLAGNEQFF
TRBV5-5	.	TRBD2	TRBJ2-1	TGTGCCAGCAGCTTGGGACTAGCGGGAGTTGGTAGCGACAATGAGCAGTTCTTC	CASSLGLAGVGSDNEQFF
TRBV5-1	.	TRBD1	TRBJ2-5	TGCGCCAGCAGCGCCCTGACAGGGGCAATGGAGACCCAGTACTTC	CASSALTGAMETQYF
TRBV9	.	TRBD2	TRBJ2-3	TGTGCCAGCAGCGTTACCATAGCGGGAGGGAACACAGATACGCAGTATTTT	CASSVTIAGGNTDTQYF
TRBV5-1	.	.	TRBJ1-5	TGCGCCAGCAGCTTGGCCGGAGGTAATCAGCCCCAGCATTTT	CASSLAGGNQPQHF
TRBV4-3	.	TRBD1	TRBJ2-7	TGCGCCAGCAGCCAAGAAGGGGACAGCTCCTACGAGCAGTACTTC	CASSQEGDSSYEQYF
TRBV11-2	.	TRBD1	TRBJ2-2	TGTGCCAGCAGCGTTGACAGGGTGGGCGGGGAGCTGTTTTTT	CASSVDRVGGELFF
TRBV2	.	TRBD1	TRBJ2-5	TGTGCCAGCAGTGGGGAACAGGGGGCAGGGGAGACCCAGTACTTC	CASSGEQGAGETQYF
TRBV18	.	.	TRBJ2-3	TGTGCCAGCTCAATAGCAGGGGGCACAGATACGCAGTATTTT	CASSIAGGTDTQYF
TRBV5-1	.	.	TRBJ2-7	TGCGCCAGCAGCTTGGGGCCGAGCTCCTACGAGCAGTACTTC	CASSLGPSSYEQYF
TRBV7-9	few	.	TRBJ2-5	TGTGCCAGCAGCGGAAGAAACCGAGAGACCCAGTACTTC	CASSGRNRETQYF
TRBV27	.	TRBD2	TRBJ2-7	TGTGCCAGCAGTTTATCGGCTAGCGGGACCCACGAGCAGTACTTC	CASSLSASGTHEQYF
TRBV28	.	TRBD2	TRBJ2-7	TGTGCCAGCAGGCGAGCGGGAGACGAGCAGTACTTC	CASRRAGDEQYF
TRBV7-6	.	TRBD2	TRBJ2-3	TGTGCCAGCAGCCCCCTTCGGGCGGGAGGGACAGATACGCAGTATTTT	CASSPLRAGGTDTQYF
TRBV10-1	once	.	TRBJ2-3	TGCGCCAGCTCAGTGCCGGGTCCCCAGGGGGATACGCAGTATTTT	CASSVPGPQGDTQYF
TRBV5-1	.	.	TRBJ2-7	TGCGCCAGCAGCGGGGGAGACAGTGCTGCCTACGAGCAGTACTTC	CASSGGDSAAYEQYF
TRBV5-5	.	.	TRBJ2-7	TGTGCCAGCAGCTTGGTCCCATCGGACAGCCTCTACGAGCAGTACTTC	CASSLVPSDSLYEQYF
TRBV5-5	.	TRBD2	TRBJ2-7	TGTGCCAGCAGCTTGGTAACTAGCGGGACATTATACGAGCAGTACTTC	CASSLVTSGTLYEQYF
TRBV5-1	.	.	TRBJ2-3	TGCGCCAGCAGCACAGATGGGGCCGGGAGTACAGATACGCAGTATTTT	CASSTDGAGSTDTQYF
TRBV6-5	many	TRBD1	TRBJ1-2	TGTGCCAGCAGGCGGGACAGGGGAAATGGCTACACCTTC	CASRRDRGNGYTF
TRBV6-1	.	.	TRBJ2-5	TGTGCCATCTCAGGGGAAGAGACCCAGTACTTC	CAISGEETQYF
TRBV5-6	.	.	TRBJ1-1	TGTGCCAGCAGCTTGGGGGGCCGCTATGAAGCTTTCTTT	CASSLGGRYEAFF
TRBV7-6	.	TRBD2	TRBJ2-1	TGTGCCAGCAGCCCAGAGGGAGGGGCGCGGAATGAGCAGTTCTTC	CASSPEGGARNEQFF
TRBV10-2	.	TRBD2	TRBJ2-1	TGCGCCAGCAGTCAAGCGGGAACGGGCAATGAGCAGTTCTTC	CASSQAGTGNEQFF